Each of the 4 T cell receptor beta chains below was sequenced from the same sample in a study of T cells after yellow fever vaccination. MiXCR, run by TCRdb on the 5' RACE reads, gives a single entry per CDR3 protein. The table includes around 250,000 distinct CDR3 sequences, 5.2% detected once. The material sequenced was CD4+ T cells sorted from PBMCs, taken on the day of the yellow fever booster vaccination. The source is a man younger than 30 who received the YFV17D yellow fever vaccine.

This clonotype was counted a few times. DNA of the CDR3: TGTGCCAGCAGTGGACTCGGGGGTGAGCAGTTCTTC. Amino acids: CASSGLGGEQFF. The chain recombines TRBV2 with TRBJ2-1, with TRBD2 as a possible D gene (6 bases). Trimming took 4 bases from V and 9 from J, leaving 10 bases between them. Looked up from germline, CDR1 is SNHLY and CDR2 is FYNNEI. This CDR3 is 12 amino acids long.

The CDR3 DNA is TGTGCCAGCAGTTTAGCGGGGAATAGCTACACCTTC. Its translation: CASSLAGNSYTF. The rearrangement joins TRBV12-3 or TRBV12-4 to TRBJ1-2; no clear D gene. V was shortened by 0 bases and J by 9 bases, with 8 bases between the two germline ends. The CDR3 spans 12 residues.

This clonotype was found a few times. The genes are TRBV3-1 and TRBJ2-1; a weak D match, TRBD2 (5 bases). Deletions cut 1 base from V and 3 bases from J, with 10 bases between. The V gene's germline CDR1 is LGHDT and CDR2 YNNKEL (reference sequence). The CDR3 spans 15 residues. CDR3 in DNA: TGTGCCAGCAGCCAAGGGGCACTAGGCTACAATGAGCAGTTCTTC. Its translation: CASSQGALGYNEQFF.

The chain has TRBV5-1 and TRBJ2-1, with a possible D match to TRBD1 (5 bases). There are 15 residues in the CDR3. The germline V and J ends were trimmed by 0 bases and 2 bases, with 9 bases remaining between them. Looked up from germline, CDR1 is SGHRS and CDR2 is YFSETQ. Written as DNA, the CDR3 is TGCGCCAGCAGCTTGGCAGGGATCACCTACAATGAGCAGTTCTTC. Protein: CASSLAGITYNEQFF.